Below are 30 T cell receptor beta chains sequenced from a single sample in a study of blood T cell repertoires in COVID-19. Only in-frame clones appear in the TCRdb table, and some are missing; sequencing was by immunoSEQ multiplex PCR. The sample lists approximately 330,000 clones, roughly 85% occurring once. The sample consisted of PBMCs or T cells enriched from blood (not recorded which). These receptors were obtained from a woman in her thirties or forties with acute COVID-19.

The chain uses TRBV5-4 and TRBJ2-7; D unresolved. Germline CDR1 and CDR2: SGHNT and YYREEE (reference sequence). V lost 0 bases and J 0 bases, leaving 10 bases between the germline ends. There are 15 residues in the CDR3. CDR3 in amino acids: CASSLGAASSYEQYF. CDR3 DNA: TGTGCCAGCAGCTTGGGGGCAGCATCCTCCTACGAGCAGTACTTC.

The chain links TRBV7-8 to TRBJ1-5, with D possibly matching TRBD1 (5 bases). Germline assignment: CDR1 SGHVS and CDR2 FQNEAQ. The CDR3 totals 13 residues. Trimming left V 4 bases short and J 4 bases short, with 8 bases between. CDR3 sequence reads: CASSSDKNQPQHF. As DNA, the CDR3 is TGTGCCAGCAGCTCGGACAAGAATCAGCCCCAGCATTTT.

CDR3 nucleotides: TGTGCCAGCGAACCTGGGGGGTTGAGGGAGACCCAGTACTTC. Encoded protein: CASEPGGLRETQYF. This chain joins TRBV6-5 and TRBJ2-5; TRBD2 is a possible D gene (6 bases). Germline assignment: CDR1 MNHEY and CDR2 SVGAGI. The CDR3 totals 14 residues. Trimming removed 8 bases from V and 5 bases from J, with 18 bases in between.

The chain carries TRBV29-1 and TRBJ1-2, with TRBD1 matching 7 bases. The CDR3 covers 15 residues. V trimming: 6 bases; J trimming: 2 bases; junction bases outside the gene matches: 12. Germline CDR1 SQVTM, CDR2 ANQGSEA. CDR3 sequence (DNA): TGCAGCGTCCACAACAGGGGCCCACGAAACTATGGCTACACCTTC. It specifies CSVHNRGPRNYGYTF.

The chain couples TRBV29-1 to TRBJ1-5, with D unresolved. The V and J ends lost 6 bases and 2 bases respectively, with 14 bases between them. Germline CDR1 SQVTM, CDR2 ANQGSEA. This CDR3 comprises 14 residues. The CDR3: CSVQIPSGNQPQHF. CDR3 sequence (DNA): TGCAGCGTCCAAATTCCGTCAGGCAATCAGCCCCAGCATTTT.

The rearrangement uses TRBV4-1 and TRBJ1-1; 9 bases line up with TRBD1. Germline V gene sequence: CDR1 MGHRA, CDR2 YSYEKL. This CDR3 has 16 residues. The ends lost 2 bases at V and 1 base at J; junction bases unmatched: 5. CDR3: CASSQYGQGPNTEAFF. The CDR3, as DNA: TGCGCCAGCAGCCAATACGGACAGGGGCCGAACACTGAAGCTTTCTTT.

The chain employs TRBV2 and TRBJ1-3, with 10 bases aligning to TRBD1. Germline CDR1 reads SNHLY; CDR2 reads FYNNEI. The CDR3 runs to 14 residues. With V trimmed by 6 bases and J by 8 bases, 7 bases remained unmatched. In DNA form, the CDR3 reads TGTGCCAGCAGGGACAGGGGGACCGGGGACACCATATATTTT. This sequence encodes CASRDRGTGDTIYF.

This sequence joins TRBV18 and TRBJ2-1, with a tentative D call TRBD1 (6 bases). Germline values: CDR1 KGHSH, CDR2 LQKENI. V shed 2 bases and J shed 2 bases, with 13 bases lying between them. The CDR3 is made up of 16 amino acids. The CDR3 DNA reads TGTGCCAGCTCACCAGTCGTACAGGGACCCTACAATGAGCAGTTCTTC. It specifies CASSPVVQGPYNEQFF.

V is TRBV11-3 and J is TRBJ2-3; D might be TRBD2 (5 bases). With 0 bases removed from V and 2 bases from J, the gap between germline ends came to 18 bases. CDR1 is SGHNT, CDR2 YENEEA, per germline. This CDR3 is 18 amino acids long. CDR3 sequence reads: CASSLEGSRVGPTDTQYF. The CDR3 nucleotides are TGTGCCAGCAGCTTAGAAGGGAGTAGAGTCGGGCCCACAGATACGCAGTATTTT.

This chain uses TRBV7-9 with TRBJ1-5; D gene unclear. This CDR3 has 13 amino acids. V was cut by 1 base and J by 7 bases, with 8 bases left in between. Germline CDR1 and CDR2: SEHNR and FQNEAQ (reference sequence). The CDR3 loop is CASSLEEGQPQHF. The CDR3 nucleotides are TGTGCCAGCAGCTTAGAGGAGGGCCAGCCCCAGCATTTT.

This rearrangement joins TRBV6-5 to TRBJ1-4; TRBD1 matches 10 bases. Germline trimming cut 5 bases from V and 8 bases from J; bases unmatched to any gene: 5. In germline, CDR1 is MNHEY, CDR2 SVGAGI. This CDR3 is 14 amino acids long. CDR3 bases: TGTGCCAGCAGTCGTGGGACAGGGGCCGAAAAACTGTTTTTT. Its protein product is CASSRGTGAEKLFF.

The chain uses TRBV27 and TRBJ1-2; 8 bases line up with TRBD1. With V trimmed by 5 bases and J by 7 bases, 12 bases remained unmatched. This CDR3 region has 15 residues. CDR1 MNHEY and CDR2 SMNVEV come from the germline V gene (reference sequence). CDR3 sequence (DNA): TGTGCCAGCAGTCCCGCAGGAGGCAGGGGGCCTGGCTACACCTTC. Translated: CASSPAGGRGPGYTF.

Here the CDR3 reads CASSADSPGLYGYTF. The CDR3 DNA follows: TGTGCCAGCAGTGCGGACAGTCCGGGGTTGTATGGCTACACCTTC. The genes are TRBV2 and TRBJ1-2, with a possible D match to TRBD1 (6 bases). With 4 bases removed from V and 5 bases from J, the gap between germline ends came to 17 bases. Germline CDR1 reads SNHLY; CDR2 reads FYNNEI. The CDR3 length is 15 residues. The whole variable domain, filled in from reference TRBV2 and TRBJ1-2, reads EPEVTQTPSHQVTQMGQEVILRCVPISNHLYFYWYRQILGQKVEFLVSFYNNEISEKSEIFDDQFSVERPDGSNFTLKIRSTKLEDSAMYFCASSADSPGLYGYTFGSGTRLTVV.

The CDR3 DNA sequence: TGTGCCAGCAGCCCAGGGGGGGGACAGGGTTGGAATCAGCCCCAGCATTTT. This encodes CASSPGGGQGWNQPQHF. The chain joins TRBV11-2 to TRBJ1-5, with TRBD1 matching over 9 bases. Germline V gene lookup returns CDR1 SGHAT and CDR2 FQNNGV. V shed 5 bases, J shed 4 bases, and the junction held 12 bases outside the gene matches. There are 17 residues in the CDR3.

The V and J genes are TRBV4-3 and TRBJ2-3; D may be TRBD2 (6 bases). Trimming stripped 0 bases from V and 4 bases from J, with 20 bases between. Germline CDR1 is LGHNA and CDR2 is YSLEER. The CDR3 runs to 18 residues. CDR3 loop: CASSQDLFRGIKADTQYF. The CDR3, as DNA: TGCGCCAGCAGCCAAGATCTCTTTCGCGGGATCAAGGCAGATACGCAGTATTTT.

J is TRBJ1-3 and V is TRBV7-6, with D unclear. Deletions cut 1 base from V and 3 bases from J, with 4 bases between. CDR3 length: 13 amino acids. The germline CDR1 and CDR2 sequences are SGHVS and FNYEAQ. This CDR3 is CASSLGVGNTIYF. CDR3 coding DNA: TGTGCCAGCAGCTTAGGAGTTGGAAACACCATATATTTT. The entire variable domain, with the rest obtained from reference TRBV7-6 and TRBJ1-3, is as follows: GAGVSQSPRYKVTKRGQDVALRCDPISGHVSLYWYRQALGQGPEFLTYFNYEAQQDKSGLPNDRFSAERPEGSISTLTIQRTEQRDSAMYRCASSLGVGNTIYFGEGSWLTVV.

This chain links TRBV19 with TRBJ1-5; D might be TRBD1 (5 bases). The CDR3 extends over 15 amino acids. The germline gives CDR1 LNHDA, CDR2 SQIVND (reference sequence). With 3 bases removed from V and 8 bases from J, the gap between germline ends came to 17 bases. The CDR3 DNA sequence: TGTGCCAGTAGTATTACGGGGGGGAGGAGGGAGCCCCAGCATTTT. Its protein is CASSITGGRREPQHF.

The rearrangement joins TRBV3-1 (or the pseudogene TRBV3-2) to TRBJ2-5, with 8 bases that match TRBD2. The CDR3 covers 13 residues. J gave up 5 bases and V 6 bases, and 5 bases lay outside the gene matches. From germline, CDR1 is LGHDT and CDR2 YNNKEL (reference sequence). CDR3 region: CASRSGGGETQYF. The CDR3 DNA is TGTGCCAGCAGGAGCGGGGGCGGGGAGACCCAGTACTTC.

V and J are TRBV11-2 and TRBJ2-7, with D hard to call. With 2 bases removed from V and 7 bases from J, the gap between germline ends came to 15 bases. CDR3 length: 14 amino acids. CDR1 is SGHAT, CDR2 FQNNGV, per germline. DNA of the CDR3: TGTGCCAGCAGCTTAAGTGGCGGTTCGGTAGAGCAGTACTTC. It encodes CASSLSGGSVEQYF.

The genes are TRBV7-9 and TRBJ1-4; 8 bases are a match to TRBD1. The germline CDR1 and CDR2 sequences are SEHNR and FQNEAQ (reference sequence). CDR3 length: 15 residues. The J segment lost 6 bases and the V segment lost 5 bases, leaving 8 bases of the junction unmatched. CDR3 in DNA: TGTGCCAGCAGCCCTACCAGGGGGCGAGATGAAAAACTGTTTTTT. This encodes CASSPTRGRDEKLFF. Drawing the rest from reference TRBV7-9 and TRBJ1-4, the complete variable domain is DTGVSQNPRHKITKRGQNVTFRCDPISEHNRLYWYRQTLGQGPEFLTYFQNEAQLEKSRLLSDRFSAERPKGSFSTLEIQRTEQGDSAMYLCASSPTRGRDEKLFFGSGTQLSVL.

This clone has a handful of counts. The chain is built from TRBV7-9 and TRBJ1-1, with 10 positions matching TRBD1. Germline V gene sequence: CDR1 SEHNR, CDR2 FQNEAQ (reference sequence). J was trimmed by 1 base and V by 5 bases; bases with no gene match: 4. The CDR3 length is 15 residues. In DNA form, the CDR3 reads TGTGCCAGCAGCACCGGACAGGGGGAGAACACTGAAGCTTTCTTT. Translating it yields CASSTGQGENTEAFF. The variable domain in full, with the rest retrieved from reference TRBV7-9 and TRBJ1-1, is DTGVSQNPRHKITKRGQNVTFRCDPISEHNRLYWYRQTLGQGPEFLTYFQNEAQLEKSRLLSDRFSAERPKGSFSTLEIQRTEQGDSAMYLCASSTGQGENTEAFFGQGTRLTVV.

The chain joins TRBV7-8 to TRBJ2-1; TRBD2 is a possible D gene (7 bases). Trimming pared 5 bases from V and 0 bases from J, leaving 17 bases between. From germline, CDR1 is SGHVS and CDR2 FQNEAQ. CDR3 size: 17 residues. As DNA, the CDR3 is TGTGCCAGCAGCCTCGCGCGGGGGCCGAGCTCCTACAATGAGCAGTTCTTC. This gives the protein CASSLARGPSSYNEQFF.

V gene TRBV4-1 combines with J gene TRBJ2-2; 10 bases are shared with TRBD1. The trim removed 10 bases at V and 2 bases at J, leaving 7 bases unmatched. This CDR3 has 15 residues. Per the germline V gene, CDR1 is MGHRA and CDR2 is YSYEKL. The CDR3 sequence is CATRTGGRNTGELFF. DNA of the CDR3: TGCGCCACCCGGACAGGGGGGAGAAACACCGGGGAGCTGTTTTTT.

This clone was counted only a few times. The V and J genes are TRBV4-3 and TRBJ1-1; D is ambiguous. V dropped 1 base and J dropped 5 bases, with 20 bases sitting between them. This CDR3 spans 17 amino acids. The germline CDR1 and CDR2 sequences are LGHNA and YSLEER. The CDR3 sequence is CASSQGLEVGRWTEAFF. The CDR3 bases are TGCGCCAGCAGCCAAGGGCTGGAGGTAGGCAGGTGGACTGAAGCTTTCTTT.

This clone occurred once. The chain carries TRBV11-3 and TRBJ2-1, with 11 bases fitting TRBD2. J lost 2 bases, V lost 5 bases, and 5 bases had no gene match. There are 16 residues in the CDR3. Per germline, CDR1 SGHNT and CDR2 YENEEA. The CDR3 loop is CASSVAGGPAYNEQFF. The CDR3 coding sequence is TGTGCCAGCAGCGTAGCGGGGGGGCCTGCCTACAATGAGCAGTTCTTC.

V gene TRBV7-2 combines with J gene TRBJ1-6; weak D call: TRBD1 (5 bases). Trimming took 0 bases from V and 8 from J, leaving 11 bases between them. CDR1 SGHTA and CDR2 FQGNSA come from the germline V gene. The CDR3 sequence is 15 residues long. This CDR3 reads CASSLATGSYSPLHF. CDR3 DNA: TGTGCCAGCAGCTTAGCTACAGGAAGCTATTCACCCCTCCACTTT.

This chain uses TRBV9 with TRBJ1-2, with D unclear. V lost 0 bases and J lost 4, with 16 bases in between. CDR3 size: 16 residues. The germline gives CDR1 SGDLS, CDR2 YYNGEE. The CDR3 loop reads CASSVDPFGGSYGYTF. For the CDR3, the DNA is TGTGCCAGCAGCGTAGATCCATTTGGCGGATCCTATGGCTACACCTTC.

The chain links TRBV12-3 or TRBV12-4 to TRBJ1-2, with TRBD1 as a possible D gene (6 bases). The CDR3 runs to 12 residues. Trimming took off 5 bases at V and 8 bases at J, with 12 bases between the two ends. This CDR3 is CASSRAGEGYTF. The CDR3 DNA sequence: TGTGCCAGCAGTCGAGCAGGGGAAGGCTACACCTTC.

This clone was detected many times. This chain joins TRBV19 and TRBJ1-2; perhaps TRBD1 as D (5 bases). Deletions cut 8 bases from V and 7 bases from J, with 14 bases between. This CDR3 has 12 amino acids. CDR1 is LNHDA and CDR2 is SQIVND in the germline V gene (reference sequence). DNA for the CDR3: TGTGCCAGTTCATGGGGGGACGGTGGCTACACCTTC. The encoded protein is CASSWGDGGYTF.

The chain is built from TRBV5-1 and TRBJ2-3; TRBD2 agrees at 14 bases. CDR1 SGHRS and CDR2 YFSETQ come from the germline V gene. CDR3 size: 19 residues. The V segment lost 0 bases and the J segment 4 bases; nucleotides outside the gene matches: 10. In DNA, the CDR3 is TGCGCCAGCAGCTTGGCCGGGGTAGGACTAGCGGGGGGCCCAGATACGCAGTATTTT. This codes for CASSLAGVGLAGGPDTQYF.